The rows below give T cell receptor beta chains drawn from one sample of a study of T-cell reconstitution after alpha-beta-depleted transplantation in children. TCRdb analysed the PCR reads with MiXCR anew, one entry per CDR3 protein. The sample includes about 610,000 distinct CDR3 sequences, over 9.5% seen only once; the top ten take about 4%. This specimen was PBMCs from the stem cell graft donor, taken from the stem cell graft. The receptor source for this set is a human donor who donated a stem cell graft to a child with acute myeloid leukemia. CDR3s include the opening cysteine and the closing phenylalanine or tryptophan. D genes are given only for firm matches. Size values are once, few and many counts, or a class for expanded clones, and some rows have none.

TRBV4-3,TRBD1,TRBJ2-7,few,TGCGCCAGCAGCCAAGGGCAGGGGGCCTCCTACGAGCAGTACTTC,CASSQGQGASYEQYF
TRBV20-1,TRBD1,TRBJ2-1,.,TGCAGTGCCACCGGGACAGGACCCAATGAGCAGTTCTTC,CSATGTGPNEQFF
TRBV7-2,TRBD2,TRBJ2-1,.,TGTGCCAGCAGCAAAGGACTAGCGGAAAACAATGAGCAGTTCTTC,CASSKGLAENNEQFF
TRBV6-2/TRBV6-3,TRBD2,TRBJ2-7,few,TGTGCCAGCAGAGAGACTAGCGGGGGCTCCTACGAGCAGTACTTC,CASRETSGGSYEQYF
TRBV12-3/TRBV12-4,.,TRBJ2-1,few,TGTGCCAGCAGTTTAATAGGGGGCAATGAGCAGTTCTTC,CASSLIGGNEQFF
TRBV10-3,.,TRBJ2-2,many,TGTGCCATCAGTGAGTCGAGGACAGCCACCACCGGGGAGCTGTTTTTT,CAISESRTATTGELFF
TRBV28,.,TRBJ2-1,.,TGTGCCAGCAGTTTCCAGGCGGGGTGGGCCTACAATGAGCAGTTCTTC,CASSFQAGWAYNEQFF
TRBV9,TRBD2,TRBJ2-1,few,TGTGCCAGCAGCCCAAGACTAGCGGGAGGTCACTACAATGAGCAGTTCTTC,CASSPRLAGGHYNEQFF
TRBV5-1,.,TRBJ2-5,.,TGCGCCAGCGGCCAGAGGGGAGAGACCCAGTACTTC,CASGQRGETQYF
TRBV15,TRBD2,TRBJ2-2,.,TGTGCCACCAGCAGAGGAGTTGTAGCGGGAGGTTCTGGGGAGCTGTTTTTT,CATSRGVVAGGSGELFF
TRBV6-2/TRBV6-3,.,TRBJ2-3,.,TGTGCCAGCAGGACGACGTCGGATACGCAGTATTTT,CASRTTSDTQYF
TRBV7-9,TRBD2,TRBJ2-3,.,TGTGCCAGCCTTCTAGCGGGAACAGATACGCAGTATTTT,CASLLAGTDTQYF
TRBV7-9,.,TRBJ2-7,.,TGTGCCAGCAGCTTAGCCGCTAGCCAATGGGGATACGAGCAGTACTTC,CASSLAASQWGYEQYF
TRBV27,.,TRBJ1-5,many,TGTGCCAGCAGTTCTCTCAATCAGCCCCAGCATTTT,CASSSLNQPQHF
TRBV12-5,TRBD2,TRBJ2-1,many,TGTGCTAGTGGCTTACTTAGCGGGAGAGGGTGGGGGCAGTTCTTC,CASGLLSGRGWGQFF
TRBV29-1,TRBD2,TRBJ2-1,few,TGCAGCGTTGAAAGGCGGGAGAGCTCCTACAATGAGCAGTTCTTC,CSVERRESSYNEQFF
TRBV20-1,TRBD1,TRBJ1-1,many,TGCAGTGCCGTTCCGGGACAGTTGAACACTGAAGCTTTCTTT,CSAVPGQLNTEAFF
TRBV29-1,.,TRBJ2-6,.,TGCAGCGTCGTGAGCCCCTCTGGGGCCAACGTCCTGACTTTC,CSVVSPSGANVLTF
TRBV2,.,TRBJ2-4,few,TGTGCCAGCAGTGAAATCCGGAACATTCAGTACTTC,CASSEIRNIQYF
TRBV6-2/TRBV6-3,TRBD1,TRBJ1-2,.,TGTGCCAGCAGTCCCACTTCCAGGGGGCATGGCTACACCTTC,CASSPTSRGHGYTF
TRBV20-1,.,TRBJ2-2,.,TGCAGTGCTAGAGAAAGGGGGGGTGACACCGGGGAGCTGTTTTTT,CSARERGGDTGELFF
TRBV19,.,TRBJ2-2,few,TGTGCCAGTAGTAGTGAGTTGAACACCGGGGAGCTGTTTTTT,CASSSELNTGELFF
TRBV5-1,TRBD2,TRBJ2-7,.,TGCGCCAGCAGCTTGCAGGGACTAGCGTACGAGCAGTACTTC,CASSLQGLAYEQYF
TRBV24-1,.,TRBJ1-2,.,TGTGCCACCAGTGATGGCGGGGTTGAATATGGCTACACCTTC,CATSDGGVEYGYTF
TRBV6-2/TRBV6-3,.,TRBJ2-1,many,TGTGCCAGCAGTTACTCGAACTTGCGCAATGAGCAGTTCTTC,CASSYSNLRNEQFF
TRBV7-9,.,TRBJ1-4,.,TGTGCCAGCAGCTTAGTCAGTGCAACTAATGAAAAACTGTTTTTT,CASSLVSATNEKLFF
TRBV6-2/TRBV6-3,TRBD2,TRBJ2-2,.,TGTGCCAGCAGGAAGAGCGGGAGGGACACCGGGGAGCTGTTTTTT,CASRKSGRDTGELFF
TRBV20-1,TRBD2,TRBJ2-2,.,TGCTGTGTCCTGACTAGCGGGAGACCCACCGGGGAGCTGTTTTTT,CCVLTSGRPTGELFF
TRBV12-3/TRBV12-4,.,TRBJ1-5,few,TGTGCCAGCAGTCCCCGAGGGGGGGCGGTCAGCAATCAGCCCCAGCATTTT,CASSPRGGAVSNQPQHF
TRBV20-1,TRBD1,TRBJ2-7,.,TGCAGTGCTAGAGGGACAGGCAGGATCTCCGAGCAGTACTTC,CSARGTGRISEQYF
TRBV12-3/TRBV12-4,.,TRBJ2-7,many,TGTGCCAGCAGTTTAGATACAGGCTCCTACGAGCAGTACTTC,CASSLDTGSYEQYF
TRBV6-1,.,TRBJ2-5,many,TGTGCCAGCAGTAGACCCGGGACCGAAGAGACCCAGTACTTC,CASSRPGTEETQYF
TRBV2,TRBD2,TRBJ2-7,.,TGTGCCAGCAGTGAAGCTGGACTAGCGGGAGTGGGTTACGAGCAGTACTTC,CASSEAGLAGVGYEQYF
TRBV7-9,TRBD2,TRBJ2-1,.,TGTGCCAGCAGCTTAGTTAATAGCGGGAGCGCAAATGAGCAGTTCTTC,CASSLVNSGSANEQFF
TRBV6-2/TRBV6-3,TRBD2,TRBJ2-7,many,TGTGCCAGCAGTGAAAGCGGGAGGGCCGGGTACGAGCAGTACTTC,CASSESGRAGYEQYF
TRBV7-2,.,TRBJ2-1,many,TGTGCCAGCAGCTTCGGGGGAGCCAATGAGCAGTTCTTC,CASSFGGANEQFF
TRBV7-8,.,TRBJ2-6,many,TGTGCCAGCAGCTTAGGAGCAGGGGCCACCTTCTCTGGGGCCAACGTCCTGACTTTC,CASSLGAGATFSGANVLTF
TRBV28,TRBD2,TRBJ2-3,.,TGTGCCAGCAGTAACCGGGCTAGCGGGGCTAATACGCAGTATTTT,CASSNRASGANTQYF
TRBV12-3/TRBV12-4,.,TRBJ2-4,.,TGTGCCACCAGGGGGCCAGCGGGGGACCTAGCCAAAAACATTCAGTACTTC,CATRGPAGDLAKNIQYF
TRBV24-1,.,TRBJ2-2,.,TGTGCCACCCTTGACCCTGCTCGGGAGGAGCTGTTTTTT,CATLDPAREELFF